The rows below give T cell receptor beta chains drawn from one sample of a study of cytomegalovirus exposure and HLA in healthy donors. Generated by immunoSEQ multiplex PCR, the TCRdb table keeps only in-frame clones and is missing some. This table holds some 96,000 clones, around 77% found once. Material: PBMCs. These receptors came from a female donor in good health and CMV-seronegative. Each CDR3 is given with its conserved first and last residue. The D gene is left open where the match is weak. Clone size is stated in some rows and not others, as once, few, many or a class when expanded.

cdr3_aa cdr3_nt d_call j_call v_call clone_size
CASSLAWKQADEQYF TGTGCCAGCAGCTTAGCGTGGAAGCAGGCCGACGAGCAGTACTTC NA TRBJ2-7 TRBV7-9 NA
CASSGGSGGANVLTF TGTGCCAGTAGTGGTGGTTCGGGAGGGGCCAACGTCCTGACTTTC NA TRBJ2-6 TRBV19 once
CASSISGADEQYF TGTGCCAGTAGTATTAGCGGGGCGGACGAGCAGTACTTC TRBD2 TRBJ2-7 TRBV19 once
CASSLGQAPQPQHF TGTGCCAGCAGCCTCGGACAGGCCCCTCAGCCCCAGCATTTT TRBD1 TRBJ1-5 TRBV7-2 few
CAWSVKRGGQETQYF TGTGCCTGGAGTGTCAAGCGGGGGGGGCAAGAGACCCAGTACTTC TRBD2 TRBJ2-5 TRBV30 NA
CASSFLAGGPETQYF TGTGCCAGCAGCTTTCTAGCGGGAGGGCCAGAGACCCAGTACTTC TRBD2 TRBJ2-5 TRBV11-2 NA
CASSRTGLQGGYTF TGTGCCAGCAGCCGTACGGGCCTTCAGGGTGGCTACACCTTC NA TRBJ1-2 TRBV6-5 NA
CASKISGQHNEKLFF TGCGCCAGCAAAATTTCTGGACAGCATAATGAAAAACTGTTTTTT NA TRBJ1-4 TRBV5-1 once
CASSKTRVTYEQYF TGTGCCAGCAGCAAAACTAGGGTGACCTACGAGCAGTACTTC NA TRBJ2-7 TRBV2 NA
CASSVTGGTEAFF TGTGCCAGCAGTGTAACAGGGGGCACTGAAGCTTTCTTT TRBD1 TRBJ1-1 TRBV6-5 NA
CASSLSLAGGGSSGELFF TGTGCCAGCAGCTTATCACTAGCGGGAGGAGGTTCGTCCGGGGAGCTGTTTTTT TRBD2 TRBJ2-2 TRBV11-3 NA
CASSRQVSQPQHF TGTGCCAGCAGTAGACAGGTCTCCCAGCCCCAGCATTTT NA TRBJ1-5 TRBV27 NA
CAWENGVGEKLFF TGTGCCTGGGAAAACGGGGTGGGGGAAAAACTGTTTTTT NA TRBJ1-4 TRBV30 NA
CASAWTSGGAGETQYF TGTGCCAGCGCCTGGACTAGCGGGGGGGCAGGTGAGACCCAGTACTTC TRBD2 TRBJ2-5 TRBV9 NA
CASSFPPNTEAFF TGTGCCAGCTCCTTCCCCCCGAACACTGAAGCTTTCTTT NA TRBJ1-1 TRBV13 NA
CAWSREGAAANDGYTF TGTGCCTGGAGCCGAGAAGGGGCCGCCGCTAACGATGGCTACACCTTC NA TRBJ1-2 TRBV30 NA
CASSSGQRSSYEQYF TGCGCCAGCAGCTCGGGACAGCGGAGCTCCTACGAGCAGTACTTC TRBD1 TRBJ2-7 TRBV5-1 NA
CASSSGGRRGETQYF TGTGCCAGCAGCTCGGGCGGGCGGCGGGGGGAGACCCAGTACTTC TRBD2 TRBJ2-5 TRBV5-8 NA
CASSPEGTGNSPLHF TGTGCCAGCAGCCCTGAGGGGACAGGGAATTCACCCCTCCACTTT TRBD1 TRBJ1-6 TRBV4-2 NA
CASSVVGQGDGYTF TGTGCCAGCAGCGTAGTTGGACAGGGGGATGGCTACACCTTC TRBD1 TRBJ1-2 TRBV9 NA
CASSLDGAGRSYEQYF TGCGCCAGCAGCTTGGATGGGGCAGGTCGGTCCTACGAGCAGTACTTC NA TRBJ2-7 TRBV5-1 few
CASSEGTGGGPAEQYF TGTGCCAGCAGTGAAGGGACTGGCGGGGGCCCCGCCGAGCAGTACTTC NA TRBJ2-7 TRBV9 few
CASTRTGLGEKLFF TGTGCCAGCACCCGGACAGGGCTGGGTGAAAAACTGTTTTTT TRBD1 TRBJ1-4 TRBV25-1 NA
CASSPATPGQGNTEAFF TGTGCCAGCAGCCCAGCGACGCCGGGACAGGGGAACACTGAAGCTTTCTTT TRBD1 TRBJ1-1 TRBV9 NA
CASSYGGRLNTEAFF TGTGCCAGCAGCTATGGGGGGAGATTGAACACTGAAGCTTTCTTT NA TRBJ1-1 TRBV5-5 once
CASSPLSGDGAPLHF TGTGCCAGCTCACCTCTCAGTGGCGATGGAGCACCCCTCCACTTT NA TRBJ1-6 TRBV18 NA
CSATGFYEQFF TGCAGTGCTACAGGGTTTTATGAGCAGTTCTTC NA TRBJ2-1 TRBV20-1 NA
CASGRLASPDTQYF TGTGCCAGCGGACGACTAGCGAGTCCGGATACGCAGTATTTT TRBD2 TRBJ2-3 TRBV6-5 NA
CASSLARAYEQYF TGTGCCAGCAGCTTGGCCAGGGCCTACGAGCAGTACTTC NA TRBJ2-7 TRBV5-8 NA
CASSPTVNTEAFF TGTGCCAGCAGCCCGACAGTTAACACTGAAGCTTTCTTT NA TRBJ1-1 TRBV28 NA
CASSWSLAGYGYTF TGCGCCAGCAGCTGGAGTTTAGCGGGGTATGGCTACACCTTC NA TRBJ1-2 TRBV5-1 few
CASSSRPGVGKNSPLHF TGTGCCAGCAGCTCCCGGCCAGGGGTGGGGAAAAATTCACCCCTCCACTTT NA TRBJ1-6 TRBV7-9 NA
CSVEKGQGGYGYTF TGCAGCGTTGAAAAGGGACAGGGAGGCTATGGCTACACCTTC TRBD1 TRBJ1-2 TRBV29-1 NA
CATSRFGQGSRDQPQHF TGTGCCACCAGCCGATTTGGACAGGGATCGAGAGATCAGCCCCAGCATTTT TRBD1 TRBJ1-5 TRBV15 NA
CASSLGAGGVNEQYF TGTGCCAGCAGCTTGGGAGCGGGAGGTGTTAACGAGCAGTACTTC TRBD2 TRBJ2-7 TRBV5-4 NA
CASSQAGTSGGQETQYF TGTGCCAGCAGCCAAGCCGGGACTAGCGGGGGGCAAGAGACCCAGTACTTC TRBD2 TRBJ2-5 TRBV4-2 few
CASSSMGLAGSNEQFF TGTGCCAGTAGTTCGATGGGACTAGCGGGAAGCAATGAGCAGTTCTTC TRBD2 TRBJ2-1 TRBV19 NA
CASSFRESSYNEQFF TGTGCCAGCAGCTTCCGGGAGTCCTCCTACAATGAGCAGTTCTTC NA TRBJ2-1 TRBV7-9 few
CASSSGGDYNEQFF TGCGCCAGCAGTAGCGGGGGGGACTACAATGAGCAGTTCTTC TRBD2 TRBJ2-1 TRBV5-1 NA
CASSFRQATEAFF TGTGCCAGCAGCTTTCGACAGGCCACTGAAGCTTTCTTT NA TRBJ1-1 TRBV7-3 NA
CASSWDRVQPQHF TGTGCCAGCAGCTGGGACAGGGTACAGCCCCAGCATTTT TRBD1 TRBJ1-5 TRBV27 NA
CASSHWAGTDPLRNYGYTF TGTGCCAGCAGCCATTGGGCCGGGACAGATCCTCTGCGGAACTATGGCTACACCTTC TRBD1 TRBJ1-2 TRBV7-9 NA
CASSTTGGQETQYF TGTGCCAGTAGTACGACAGGGGGCCAAGAGACCCAGTACTTC TRBD1 TRBJ2-5 TRBV19 NA
CASSRSGGSYNEQFF TGTGCCAGCAGCCGAAGCGGGGGGTCCTACAATGAGCAGTTCTTC TRBD2 TRBJ2-1 TRBV7-3 NA
CASSSTGAGTYEQYF TGTGCCAGCAGTTCAACAGGGGCGGGAACCTACGAGCAGTACTTC NA TRBJ2-7 TRBV28 few
CASSTQSGTGGRNGYTF TGTGCCAGTAGTACCCAGTCCGGGACAGGGGGCCGGAATGGCTACACCTTC TRBD1 TRBJ1-2 TRBV19 NA
CASSHKAGGNSYEQYF TGTGCCAGCAGCCACAAAGCGGGAGGCAACTCCTACGAGCAGTACTTC TRBD2 TRBJ2-7 TRBV5-5 NA
CASTKGQGAYGYTF TGTGCCAGTACAAAGGGACAGGGGGCTTATGGCTACACCTTC TRBD1 TRBJ1-2 TRBV5-6 few
CASRGGQGSYGYTF TGTGCCAGCAGGGGCGGACAGGGAAGTTATGGCTACACCTTC TRBD1 TRBJ1-2 TRBV2 few
CASSQEGSEYTYNEQFF TGTGCCAGCAGCCAAGAAGGTAGCGAGTACACCTACAATGAGCAGTTCTTC NA TRBJ2-1 TRBV4-2 NA
CASSKTSPYEQYF TGCGCCAGCAGCAAGACTAGTCCCTACGAGCAGTACTTC NA TRBJ2-7 TRBV5-1 NA
CASSSRGSEAFF TGTGCCAGCAGCAGTCGCGGGTCCGAAGCTTTCTTT NA TRBJ1-1 TRBV4-2 NA
CASSLSMIRGQLDTQYF TGTGCCAGCAGTTTATCTATGATTAGAGGACAGTTGGATACGCAGTATTTT NA TRBJ2-3 TRBV27 NA